The 20 T cell receptor beta chains listed next were all sequenced from one sample in a study of blood T cell repertoires in COVID-19. TCRdb's copy holds only in-frame clones and misses some; the assay was immunoSEQ multiplex PCR. In the table there are some 350,000 clones, approximately 88% of which are singletons. The specimen sequenced was peripheral blood. The receptors here all came from a woman aged 30 to 39 with COVID-19, enrolled during active disease.

The chain joins TRBV5-1 to TRBJ1-6, with D possibly TRBD1 on 5 matching bases. Germline CDR1 and CDR2: SGHRS and YFSETQ. The V gene lost 2 bases and the J gene lost 5 bases, with 14 bases spanning the gap. This CDR3 is built from 16 residues. The CDR3 nucleotides are TGCGCCAGCAGCTTCAGGGTCAATGGCGATAATTCACCCCTCCACTTT. Amino acids: CASSFRVNGDNSPLHF.

J is TRBJ2-5 and V is TRBV28; TRBD1 is a possible D gene (7 bases). Per germline, CDR1 MDHEN and CDR2 SYDVKM. This CDR3 has 14 residues. V shed 6 bases and J shed 4 bases, with 15 bases lying between them. In nucleotides, the CDR3 is TGTGCCAGCAGATCAACAGGGGAGGCAGAGACCCAGTACTTC. Protein product: CASRSTGEAETQYF.

The chain couples TRBV4-3 to TRBJ2-1; D possibly corresponds to TRBD1 (7 bases). The CDR3 sequence is 15 residues long. Trimming took off 0 bases at V and 8 bases at J, with 14 bases between the two ends. Germline V gives CDR1 LGHNA, CDR2 YSLEER. Here the CDR3 reads CASSQDHSGGYEQFF. CDR3 in DNA: TGCGCCAGCAGCCAAGATCATTCAGGGGGGTATGAGCAGTTCTTC.

The CDR3 is CASSQVFAYEQYF. For the CDR3, the DNA is TGTGCCAGCAGCCAAGTTTTCGCCTACGAGCAGTACTTC. V is TRBV3-1 (or the pseudogene TRBV3-2) and J is TRBJ2-7, with no clear D. Germline values: CDR1 LGHDT, CDR2 YNNKEL (reference sequence). This CDR3 is 13 amino acids long. The V and J ends lost 1 base and 2 bases respectively, with 6 bases between them.

The chain links TRBV3-1 (or the pseudogene TRBV3-2) to TRBJ1-2, with D possibly being TRBD1 (5 bases). V was clipped by 3 bases and J by 3 bases, with 11 bases between them. CDR3 length: 14 amino acids. Germline lookup yields CDR1 LGHDT and CDR2 YNNKEL (reference sequence). CDR3 DNA: TGTGCCAGCAGCCACGGGGACTCAGACTATGGCTACACCTTC. Protein: CASSHGDSDYGYTF.

The chain combines TRBV2 with TRBJ2-3; 7 positions agree with TRBD1. The ends lost 1 base at V and 4 bases at J; junction bases unmatched: 5. The CDR3 extends over 15 amino acids. Germline V gene lookup returns CDR1 SNHLY and CDR2 FYNNEI. The CDR3 nucleotides read TGTGCCAGCAGTGAAGGGTTAGGGGGCCCAGATACGCAGTATTTT. Translating gives CASSEGLGGPDTQYF.

The chain carries TRBV27 and TRBJ1-1, with a tentative D call TRBD1 (5 bases). Germline V CDR1 and CDR2: MNHEY, SMNVEV (reference sequence). The V end was cut by 11 bases, the J end by 6 bases, with 22 bases between. This CDR3 is built from 14 residues. The CDR3 DNA reads TGTGCCGCAATGTCGCTGGGGTGGGGGGCTGAAGCTTTCTTT. This sequence encodes CAAMSLGWGAEAFF.

This sequence joins TRBV24-1 and TRBJ2-2, with 10 bases that match TRBD1. Germline V gene lookup returns CDR1 KGHDR and CDR2 SFDVKD. After removal of 10 bases from V and 4 bases from J, the junction contained 8 bases not matched to a gene. This CDR3 is 15 amino acids long. DNA for the CDR3: TGTGCCACGAAGGACAGGGGGTCGGCCACCGGGGAGCTGTTTTTT. Translating gives CATKDRGSATGELFF.

V is TRBV11-2 and J is TRBJ2-7, with a tentative D call TRBD2 (6 bases). Looked up from germline, CDR1 is SGHAT and CDR2 is FQNNGV. Trimming removed 1 base at V and 1 base at J, with 23 bases between. The CDR3 extends over 19 amino acids. The CDR3 nucleotides are TGTGCCAGCAGCTTAGGGGAGGACCCTTGGGCCCTATCTTCCTACGAGCAGTACTTC. Translated: CASSLGEDPWALSSYEQYF.

V is TRBV9 and J is TRBJ2-1, with 10 bases lining up with TRBD2. The CDR3 totals 15 residues. Germline CDR1 SGDLS, CDR2 YYNGEE. Trimming took 2 bases from V and 7 from J; bases not matched to a gene: 6. The CDR3 sequence is CASSVTSGNGNEQFF. The CDR3 nucleotides are TGTGCCAGCAGCGTTACTAGCGGGAACGGAAATGAGCAGTTCTTC. The whole variable domain, remainder taken from reference TRBV9 and TRBJ2-1, is DSGVTQTPKHLITATGQRVTLRCSPRSGDLSVYWYQQSLDQGLQFLIQYYNGEERAKGNILERFSAQQFPDLHSELNLSSLELGDSALYFCASSVTSGNGNEQFFGPGTRLTVL.

The V and J genes are TRBV4-1 and TRBJ1-1; 8 nucleotides match TRBD1. Germline-derived CDR1 and CDR2 are MGHRA and YSYEKL. The CDR3 runs 16 residues. The V and J ends lost 0 bases and 6 bases, in that order; junction bases with no gene match: 9. CDR3 sequence: CASSQDPQGARAEAFF. CDR3 nucleotide sequence: TGCGCCAGCAGCCAAGATCCCCAGGGGGCAAGGGCTGAAGCTTTCTTT.

This rearrangement joins TRBV18 to TRBJ1-2; tentatively, D is TRBD1 (5 bases). CDR3 length: 15 residues. Between the trimmed V and J ends, which lost 3 bases and 8 bases, there was a span of 19 bases. Germline lookup yields CDR1 KGHSH and CDR2 LQKENI. The CDR3 coding sequence is TGTGCCAGCTCACCTACGGGGGGACGTCTAGGCGGCTACACCTTC. Protein sequence: CASSPTGGRLGGYTF.

This clone was seen just once. The V gene is TRBV28, the J gene TRBJ1-1, with 10 bases aligning to TRBD1. J gave up 4 bases and V 5 bases, and 7 bases lay outside the gene matches. The CDR3 covers 15 residues. Germline V CDR1 and CDR2: MDHEN, SYDVKM. CDR3: CASSPWTGGITEAFF. The CDR3, as DNA: TGTGCCAGCAGTCCCTGGACAGGGGGGATCACTGAAGCTTTCTTT.

This clone showed up just a few times. The chain joins TRBV21-1 to TRBJ2-7; whether TRBD2, the table's D call, matches the DNA was not checked. TRBV21-1 is designated a pseudogene. CDR3 length: 18 amino acids. This CDR3 reads CASSKSRRTSGSRGEQYV. The CDR3 DNA follows: TGTGCCAGCAGCAAATCTAGACGGACTAGCGGGAGCAGAGGCGAGCAGTACGTC.

This clone was picked up a small number of times. The chain employs TRBV27 and TRBJ2-2, with TRBD2 identical over 8 bases. Trimming took 1 base from V and 4 from J; bases not matched to a gene: 2. The germline gives CDR1 MNHEY, CDR2 SMNVEV (reference sequence). The length of the CDR3 is 15 residues. CDR3 sequence reads: CASSLLAGSTGELFF. Here the CDR3 DNA reads TGTGCCAGCAGTTTATTAGCGGGATCCACCGGGGAGCTGTTTTTT.

The chain uses TRBV4-3 and TRBJ1-2; 9 bases fit TRBD1. The CDR3 totals 16 residues. Unmatched junction bases numbered 11, after V lost 1 base and J lost 8 bases. Per the germline V gene, CDR1 is LGHNA and CDR2 is YSLEER. CDR3: CASSQGYRGRIEGYTF. The CDR3 DNA follows: TGCGCCAGCAGCCAAGGGTACAGGGGGCGCATAGAGGGCTACACCTTC.

The chain joins TRBV6-5 to TRBJ2-1, with 8 bases matching TRBD2. Looked up from germline, CDR1 is MNHEY and CDR2 is SVGAGI. This CDR3 contains 15 residues. V shed 5 bases and J 9 bases; nucleotides not matched to a gene: 12. The CDR3 coding sequence is TGTGCCAGCAGTAACCTCGGGGGGGGGCAAGTTGAGCAGTTCTTC. This gives the protein CASSNLGGGQVEQFF.

The chain couples TRBV11-3 to TRBJ2-1; 7 nucleotides match TRBD2. The CDR3 runs to 14 residues. Germline CDR1 is SGHNT and CDR2 is YENEEA. V lost 3 bases to trimming and J lost 4 bases; unmatched junction nucleotides: 3. In DNA form, the CDR3 reads TGTGCCAGCAGCTTCGGGGGGACTTACAATGAGCAGTTCTTC. It yields the protein CASSFGGTYNEQFF.

V usage is TRBV19 and J usage is TRBJ1-3, with D uncertain. The germline CDR1 and CDR2 sequences are LNHDA and SQIVND (reference sequence). Deletions cut 5 bases from V and 2 bases from J, with 10 bases between. The CDR3 consists of 14 residues. The chain's CDR3 is CASSPEDPGNTIYF. The CDR3, as DNA: TGTGCCAGTAGTCCAGAGGATCCTGGAAACACCATATATTTT.

V usage is TRBV28 and J usage is TRBJ1-1, with 9 bases matching TRBD1. Germline V CDR1 and CDR2: MDHEN, SYDVKM. This CDR3 spans 13 amino acids. The ends lost 7 bases at V and 4 bases at J; junction bases unmatched: 4. The CDR3 DNA is TGTGCCAGCAACCCACAGGGGGCCACTGAAGCTTTCTTT. Amino acids: CASNPQGATEAFF.